These 22 T cell receptor beta chains were all obtained from the same sample, sequenced in a study of T cells in Graves' hyperthyroidism and ophthalmopathy. Template material for amplifying TCR beta CDR3 regions consisted of RNA transcripts. The HTBI primer set was used in a first-round RT-PCR of the TCR CDR3. TCRdb reprocessed the multiplex PCR reads via MiXCR and lists one record per CDR3 protein. The data hold about 96,000 distinct CDR3 sequences, with 51% observed a single time. The sample taken for sequencing was blood. These receptors all stem from a woman aged 40 to 55 with Graves' hyperthyroidism.

This sequence joins TRBV7-8 and TRBJ2-3, with D unresolved. The CDR3 has 14 residues. Germline CDR1 SGHVS, CDR2 FQNEAQ. Trimming removed 5 bases at V and 4 bases at J, with 13 bases between. For the CDR3, the DNA is TGTGCCAGCAGCCTCCCCGATCCACCAGATACGCAGTATTTT. Translation: CASSLPDPPDTQYF. The variable domain in full, completed from reference TRBV7-8 and TRBJ2-3, reads GAGVSQSPRYKVAKRGQDVALRCDPISGHVSLFWYQQALGQGPEFLTYFQNEAQLDKSGLPSDRFFAERPEGSVSTLKIQRTQQEDSAVYLCASSLPDPPDTQYFGPGTRLTVL.

The chain combines TRBV28 with TRBJ2-7, with 10 bases aligning to TRBD2. The CDR3 length is 14 residues. V trimming: 6 bases; J trimming: 2 bases; junction bases outside the gene matches: 4. Germline assignment: CDR1 MDHEN and CDR2 SYDVKM. CDR3 in DNA: TGTGCCAGCAGATTTAGCGGGAGGACCTACGAGCAGTACTTC. The encoded protein is CASRFSGRTYEQYF.

As concerns this clonotype: This clone may be a read error of a much larger clone one base away. This chain uses TRBV7-9 with TRBJ1-1; D remains ambiguous. Germline V CDR1 and CDR2: SEHNR, FQNEAQ (reference sequence). The CDR3 length is 12 residues. In DNA, the CDR3 is TGTGCCCGCAGCCAAGGGAGCACTGAAGCTTTCTTT. It encodes CARSQGSTEAFF.

To note about this clonotype: A much larger clone lies a single base off, so this may be a read error. V is TRBV6-1 and J is TRBJ2-5; D possibly corresponds to TRBD2 (6 bases). The CDR3 is made up of 15 amino acids. Germline CDR1 and CDR2: MNHNS and SASEGT. The ends were cut back, 6 bases at V and 2 bases at J, with 16 bases in the middle. CDR3 DNA sequence: TGTGCCAGCAGCGGACTAACGGGCAATCAAGAGACCCAGTACTTC. Protein sequence: CASSGLTGNQETQYF.

This chain joins TRBV2 and TRBJ2-2; 7 nucleotides align to TRBD2. V shed 8 bases and J 1 base; nucleotides not matched to a gene: 4. This CDR3 region has 14 residues. CDR1 and CDR2 from the germline V gene are SNHLY and FYNNEI. The CDR3 sequence is CASGGGRNTGELFF. In nucleotides, the CDR3 is TGTGCCAGCGGAGGCGGGAGGAACACCGGGGAGCTGTTTTTT.

Concerning this clonotype itself: Relative to the germline gene, one junction end is altered; a read error may explain this. The chain uses TRBV29-1 and TRBJ1-3, with D unresolved. Germline lookup yields CDR1 SQVTM and CDR2 ANQGSEA. This CDR3 is built from 14 residues. CDR3 protein: CSVVDTSSGNTIYF. Written as DNA, the CDR3 is TGCAGCGTTGTCGACACCAGCTCTGGAAACACCATATACTTT.

This clonotype was found many times. The V call is TRBV19, the J call TRBJ2-2; 14 nucleotides match TRBD2. CDR1 and CDR2 from the germline V gene are LNHDA and SQIVND (reference sequence). V lost 3 bases to trimming and J lost 2 bases; unmatched junction nucleotides: 8. This CDR3 region has 19 residues. The CDR3 DNA follows: TGTGCCAGTAGTATTAATCGACTAGCGGGAGGGCCAAACACCGGGGAGCTGTTTTTT. Its protein product is CASSINRLAGGPNTGELFF.

V is TRBV5-4 and J is TRBJ1-1; the match to TRBD1 covers 9 bases. The CDR3 runs to 15 residues. The V segment lost 3 bases and the J segment 5 bases; nucleotides outside the gene matches: 8. CDR1 and CDR2 from the germline V gene are SGHNT and YYREEE (reference sequence). This CDR3 is CASSSGTGQETEAFF. CDR3 coding DNA: TGTGCCAGCAGCTCCGGGACAGGGCAGGAAACTGAAGCTTTCTTT.

The chain is built from TRBV10-3 and TRBJ1-2, with 8 bases fitting TRBD1. The trim removed 6 bases at V and 9 bases at J, leaving 3 bases unmatched. The CDR3 runs to 11 residues. CDR1 and CDR2 (germline): ENHRY, SYGVKD. This chain's CDR3 is CAIRQGASYTF. The CDR3 coding sequence is TGTGCCATCAGGCAGGGGGCGAGCTACACCTTC.

As to this clonotype: One end of the junction varies from germline; a read error may be responsible. The rearrangement joins TRBV25-1 to TRBJ1-1, with 7 bases identical to TRBD1. The CDR3 runs to 15 residues. CDR1 is MGHDK and CDR2 is SYGVNS in the germline V gene. In DNA, the CDR3 is TGTGCTAGCAGTGAAGTGGGGGGACAGCGCACTGAAGCTTTCTTT. Protein sequence: CASSEVGGQRTEAFF.

Notes on this clonotype: A much larger clone lies one base from this, so it may be a read error. V and J are TRBV10-3 and TRBJ1-2, with 12 bases fitting TRBD1. This CDR3 contains 14 residues. The V and J ends lost 6 bases and 4 bases, in that order; junction bases with no gene match: 3. The germline CDR1 and CDR2 sequences are ENHRY and SYGVKD. CDR3: CAIRPGQGAYGYTF. The DNA for the CDR3 is TGTGCCATCAGACCGGGACAGGGGGCCTATGGCTACACCTTC.

The table lists this clonotype with a few counts. This chain links TRBV18 with TRBJ1-2, with no clear D. V lost 0 bases and J 2 bases, leaving 10 bases between the germline ends. The CDR3 is 15 residues long. Germline values: CDR1 KGHSH, CDR2 LQKENI. CDR3 residues: CASSPPDLGNYGYTF. The CDR3 DNA reads as TGTGCCAGCTCACCACCGGACCTGGGGAACTATGGCTACACCTTC.

The sample holds many counts of this clonotype. This chain joins TRBV2 and TRBJ2-7; D is unresolved. Trimming took off 8 bases at V and 0 bases at J, with 8 bases between the two ends. The germline V gene has CDR1 SNHLY and CDR2 FYNNEI. CDR3 length: 12 amino acids. The CDR3 protein is CASRTDSYEQYF. For the CDR3, the DNA is TGTGCCAGCCGGACCGACTCCTACGAGCAGTACTTC. Based on the CDR3 plus reference TRBV2 and TRBJ2-7, the full variable domain is EPEVTQTPSHQVTQMGQEVILRCVPISNHLYFYWYRQILGQKVEFLVSFYNNEISEKSEIFDDQFSVERPDGSNFTLKIRSTKLEDSAMYFCASRTDSYEQYFGPGTRLTVT.

In nucleotides, the CDR3 is TGTGCCAGCAGTTTATGGAGGTCGGACAGAGCGCAGGAAGCTTTCTTT. This sequence encodes CASSLWRSDRAQEAFF. The chain links TRBV9 to TRBJ1-1; a possible D gene is TRBD1 (6 bases). V was trimmed by 5 bases and J by 8 bases, leaving 25 bases between them. There are 16 residues in the CDR3. Germline values: CDR1 SGDLS, CDR2 YYNGEE.

The genes are TRBV7-9 and TRBJ1-2; 9 positions agree with TRBD1. After removal of 5 bases from V and 7 bases from J, the junction contained 11 bases not matched to a gene. CDR3 size: 15 residues. From germline, CDR1 is SEHNR and CDR2 FQNEAQ (reference sequence). The CDR3 reads CASSRPGQGLGGYTF. CDR3 coding DNA: TGTGCCAGCAGCCGTCCGGGACAGGGTCTGGGTGGCTACACCTTC.

This clonotype was counted ten times or more. The chain combines TRBV28 with TRBJ2-7; D is unclear. Germline CDR1 and CDR2: MDHEN and SYDVKM. Trimming cost V 8 bases and J 4 bases, with 12 bases left between them. The CDR3 runs to 12 residues. The CDR3: CASQRISYEQYF. In nucleotides, the CDR3 is TGTGCCAGCCAGAGAATTTCGTACGAGCAGTACTTC.

V is TRBV29-1 and J is TRBJ2-7; TRBD1 might be the D (5 bases). Germline CDR1 SQVTM, CDR2 ANQGSEA. V was clipped by 6 bases and J by 2 bases, with 11 bases between them. The CDR3 is 12 residues long. CDR3 protein: CSVGTGPYEQYF. CDR3 bases: TGCAGCGTAGGAACAGGTCCCTACGAGCAGTACTTC.

The genes are TRBV7-2 and TRBJ1-2; D ambiguous. Between the trimmed V and J ends, which lost 6 bases and 5 bases, there was a span of 16 bases. The CDR3 has 14 amino acids. The V gene's germline CDR1 is SGHTA and CDR2 FQGNSA. The CDR3 DNA is TGTGCCAGCAGTCCCCCCGGGAGCCCGTATGGCTACACCTTC. Amino acid sequence: CASSPPGSPYGYTF.

The chain uses TRBV7-9 and TRBJ2-7; possibly TRBD1 for D (6 bases). The CDR3 is made up of 15 amino acids. Germline CDR1 is SEHNR and CDR2 is FQNEAQ (reference sequence). V lost 1 base to trimming and J lost 2 bases, with 12 bases between them. CDR3: CASSLGDTNPYEQYF. The CDR3 DNA reads TGTGCCAGCAGCTTAGGGGACACGAACCCCTACGAGCAGTACTTC.

The chain combines TRBV2 with TRBJ1-2, with 10 bases matching TRBD1. V lost 8 bases, J lost 3 bases, and 6 bases stayed unmatched. Germline assignment: CDR1 SNHLY and CDR2 FYNNEI. The CDR3 contains 14 residues. The CDR3 DNA reads as TGTGCCAGCGGGGGACAGGGGATCGACTATGGCTACACCTTC. This sequence encodes CASGGQGIDYGYTF.

The CDR3 sequence is CASSFSGVNGYTF. CDR3 DNA: TGTGCCAGCAGTTTTTCAGGGGTGAATGGCTACACCTTC. V gene TRBV2 combines with J gene TRBJ1-2; D possibly corresponds to TRBD1 (6 bases). V lost 5 bases and J 6 bases, leaving 13 bases between the germline ends. The CDR3 has 13 residues. Germline lookup yields CDR1 SNHLY and CDR2 FYNNEI. The full variable domain, in which reference TRBV2 and TRBJ1-2 provide the parts outside the CDR3, is EPEVTQTPSHQVTQMGQEVILRCVPISNHLYFYWYRQILGQKVEFLVSFYNNEISEKSEIFDDQFSVERPDGSNFTLKIRSTKLEDSAMYFCASSFSGVNGYTFGSGTRLTVV.

This clonotype showed up just a few times. A junction boundary mismatches the germline segment, possibly from a read error. The chain combines TRBV9 with TRBJ2-6; D unclear. The germline V gene has CDR1 SGDLS and CDR2 YYNGEE. This CDR3 has 12 amino acids. The DNA for the CDR3 is TGTGCCAGCAGCGCAGGCGTGGGCACTGAAGCTTTC. Residues: CASSAGVGTEAF.